This entry features one T cell receptor (beta chain) sequence. Its matching antigen is unknown. These data originate in a study of cytomegalovirus exposure and HLA in healthy donors. Study background: For the approximately 360 genotyped donors, roughly 80% fell within the Caucasian-associated ancestry cluster. Study-wide results and limits: When a later analysis was performed, an Asian-associated ancestry cluster reportedly had fewer N-insertions than the approximately 690-donor mean. Previous analysis showed most TCR beta V segments were productive about 90% or about 30% of the time.

The PCR used 60 Vbeta and 13 Jbeta primers. The data were produced by immunoSEQ multiplex PCR, yet TCRdb's version contains in-frame clones alone and is incomplete. This sample has some 120,000 clones, with approximately 78% found just once. The clonotype was recovered from a woman between 40 and 55 years old in good health and CMV-seropositive. Sequencing used PBMCs.

CDR3 protein: CASSGSFGRPSSYNEQFF. Written as DNA, the CDR3 is TGTGCCAGCAGTGGTTCCTTCGGCCGCCCTAGCTCCTACAATGAGCAGTTCTTC. The chain links TRBV2 to TRBJ2-1; unclear D gene. From germline, CDR1 is SNHLY and CDR2 FYNNEI. This CDR3 contains 18 residues. V was shortened by 4 bases and J by 0 bases, with 19 bases between the two germline ends. Full variable domain (rest looked up from reference TRBV2 and TRBJ2-1): EPEVTQTPSHQVTQMGQEVILRCVPISNHLYFYWYRQILGQKVEFLVSFYNNEISEKSEIFDDQFSVERPDGSNFTLKIRSTKLEDSAMYFCASSGSFGRPSSYNEQFFGPGTRLTVL.